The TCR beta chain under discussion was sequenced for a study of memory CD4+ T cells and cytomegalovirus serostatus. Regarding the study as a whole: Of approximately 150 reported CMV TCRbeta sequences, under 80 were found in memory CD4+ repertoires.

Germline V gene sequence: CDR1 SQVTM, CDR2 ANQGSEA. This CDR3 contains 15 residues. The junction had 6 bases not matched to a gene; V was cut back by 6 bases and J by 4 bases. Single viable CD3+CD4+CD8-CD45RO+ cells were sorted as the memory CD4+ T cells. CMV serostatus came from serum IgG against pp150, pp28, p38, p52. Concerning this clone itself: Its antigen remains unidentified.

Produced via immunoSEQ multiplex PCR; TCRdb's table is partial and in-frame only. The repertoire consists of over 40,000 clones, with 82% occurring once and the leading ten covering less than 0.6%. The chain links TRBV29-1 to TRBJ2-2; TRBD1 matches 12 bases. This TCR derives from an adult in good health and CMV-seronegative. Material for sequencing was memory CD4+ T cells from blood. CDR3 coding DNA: TGCAGCGTCGGGACAGGGGGCACGGGCACCGGGGAGCTGTTTTTT. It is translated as CSVGTGGTGTGELFF.